This entry lists 21 T cell receptor beta chains sequenced from one sample in a study of T cell clones after liver transplantation. Clones were read by immunoSEQ multiplex PCR, and TCRdb kept only the in-frame ones, dropping some. This sample has about 33,000 clones; around 94% occur once, and the top ten carry approximately 26%. The starting material was CD8+ T cells from blood, obtained 12 months after liver transplant. The receptors here all came from a human patient who received a liver transplant. Some T cells may be provided by the graft donor.

The V gene is TRBV27, the J gene TRBJ2-1; 11 positions agree with TRBD2. V was clipped by 5 bases and J by 3 bases; unmatched bases: 6. This CDR3 spans 16 amino acids. Germline V gene lookup returns CDR1 MNHEY and CDR2 SMNVEV (reference sequence). CDR3: CASSPLSGGDYNEQFF. The CDR3, as DNA: TGTGCCAGCAGTCCACTTAGCGGGGGGGACTACAATGAGCAGTTCTTC.

The J gene is TRBJ1-2, the V gene TRBV12-5, with TRBD1 as a possible D gene (6 bases). This CDR3 contains 13 residues. Germline V lookup: CDR1 LGHNT, CDR2 FRNRAP. V was clipped by 5 bases and J by 3 bases, with 10 bases between them. The CDR3 DNA sequence: TGTGCTAGTGGTCGGACAGTCGACTATGGCTACACCTTC. Amino acids: CASGRTVDYGYTF.

The CDR3 region has the DNA TGTGCCAGCAGCTTATTTCGGGAGAAGGAGTACATTCAGTACTTC. Translating it yields CASSLFREKEYIQYF. The chain employs TRBV11-2 and TRBJ2-4, with D possibly being TRBD2 (6 bases). The V end was cut by 2 bases, the J end by 8 bases, with 16 bases between. The CDR3 consists of 15 residues. The germline V gene has CDR1 SGHAT and CDR2 FQNNGV. Looking up the rest from reference TRBV11-2 and TRBJ2-4 gives the full variable domain: EAGVAQSPRYKIIEKRQSVAFWCNPISGHATLYWYQQILGQGPKLLIQFQNNGVVDDSQLPKDRFSAERLKGVDSTLKIQPAKLEDSAVYLCASSLFREKEYIQYFGAGTRLSVL.

This CDR3 is CASSLAPPGKFF. The CDR3, as DNA: TGTGCCAGCAGCTTAGCGCCCCCGGGAAAGTTCTTC. The chain carries TRBV7-8 and TRBJ2-1; TRBD2 might be the D (5 bases). Germline V CDR1 and CDR2: SGHVS, FQNEAQ. The CDR3 consists of 12 residues. The V and J ends lost 0 bases and 14 bases respectively, with 11 bases between them.

This chain uses TRBV4-3 with TRBJ2-1; 13 bases agree with TRBD2. The CDR3 is 17 amino acids. The germline gives CDR1 LGHNA, CDR2 YSLEER. With 1 base clipped from V and 1 base from J, the junction kept 1 base outside the gene matches. The CDR3, as DNA: TGCGCCAGCAGCCAAGTGACTAGCGGGAGGTCCTACAATGAGCAGTTCTTC. This sequence encodes CASSQVTSGRSYNEQFF.

J is TRBJ1-2 and V is TRBV13; tentative D call: TRBD1 (6 bases). Trimming cost V 5 bases and J 4 bases, with 14 bases left between them. Germline V gene data show CDR1 as PRHDT and CDR2 as FYEKMQ (reference sequence). The CDR3 length is 14 residues. As DNA, the CDR3 is TGTGCCAGCAGCAACTCTGGGGGCCCCTATGGCTACACCTTC. The encoded protein is CASSNSGGPYGYTF. Together with reference TRBV13 and TRBJ1-2, the CDR3 gives the full variable domain: AAGVIQSPRHLIKEKRETATLKCYPIPRHDTVYWYQQGPGQDPQFLISFYEKMQSDKGSIPDRFSAQQFSDYHSELNMSSLELGDSALYFCASSNSGGPYGYTFGSGTRLTVV.

The rearrangement uses TRBV7-9 and TRBJ2-7; 7 bases match TRBD1. Trimming took 5 bases from V and 3 from J; bases not matched to a gene: 10. This CDR3 region has 15 residues. CDR1 and CDR2 (germline): SEHNR, FQNEAQ (reference sequence). The CDR3 sequence: CASSPNRQGRYEQYF. The DNA of the CDR3 is TGTGCCAGCAGCCCTAACCGACAGGGCCGCTACGAGCAGTACTTC.

The CDR3 here is CASSRGTGEGYEQYF. Written as DNA, the CDR3 is TGTGCCAGCAGCCGAGGGACAGGGGAGGGGTACGAGCAGTACTTC. The chain couples TRBV7-9 to TRBJ2-7; 10 positions match TRBD1. The CDR3 runs to 15 residues. Germline lookup yields CDR1 SEHNR and CDR2 FQNEAQ (reference sequence). The V segment lost 5 bases and the J segment 4 bases; nucleotides outside the gene matches: 8.

The chain carries TRBV27 and TRBJ2-2; D unresolved. Germline assignment: CDR1 MNHEY and CDR2 SMNVEV (reference sequence). The V end was cut by 4 bases, the J end by 8 bases, with 8 bases between. There are 12 residues in the CDR3. The CDR3 loop reads CASSSPPGELFF. CDR3 DNA sequence: TGTGCCAGCAGTTCCCCCCCGGGGGAGCTGTTTTTT.

The CDR3 DNA reads TGTGCCAGTAGTGCTGGACAGGGTGGCACAGATACGCAGTATTTT. It translates to CASSAGQGGTDTQYF. The chain combines TRBV19 with TRBJ2-3; 8 nucleotides agree with TRBD1. In germline, CDR1 is LNHDA, CDR2 SQIVND (reference sequence). V trimming: 5 bases; J trimming: 1 base; junction bases outside the gene matches: 5. This CDR3 region has 15 residues.

V is TRBV2 and J is TRBJ2-1; 14 bases are a match to TRBD2. V was clipped by 8 bases and J by 10 bases; unmatched bases: 13. Per germline, CDR1 SNHLY and CDR2 FYNNEI. The CDR3 consists of 16 residues. CDR3 bases: TGTGCCAGCCCCGAGGGGGGACTAGCGGGAGAAGCAGAGCAGTTCTTC. Its translation is CASPEGGLAGEAEQFF.

The genes are TRBV5-1 and TRBJ1-2, with a possible D match to TRBD1 (5 bases). The V gene's germline CDR1 is SGHRS and CDR2 YFSETQ. The CDR3 sequence is 15 residues long. V shed 3 bases and J shed 4 bases, with 16 bases lying between them. CDR3 region: CASSWTGGVGYGYTF. The CDR3 nucleotides are TGCGCCAGCAGCTGGACTGGGGGAGTGGGCTATGGCTACACCTTC.

The chain is built from TRBV2 and TRBJ1-1; D remains unclear. There are 17 residues in the CDR3. Germline CDR1 reads SNHLY; CDR2 reads FYNNEI. Trimming stripped 1 base from V and 0 bases from J, with 15 bases between. The CDR3 DNA follows: TGTGCCAGCAGTGAAGTTAGCAATTGGATTATGAACACTGAAGCTTTCTTT. Protein product: CASSEVSNWIMNTEAFF.

The chain uses TRBV6-1 and TRBJ2-5; unclear D gene. V dropped 5 bases and J dropped 0 bases, with 1 base sitting between them. This CDR3 comprises 11 residues. Germline CDR1 reads MNHNS; CDR2 reads SASEGT. CDR3 residues: CASSNQETQYF. The CDR3, as DNA: TGTGCCAGCAGTAACCAAGAGACCCAGTACTTC.

The chain combines TRBV2 with TRBJ2-7; D not resolved. The CDR3 is 14 amino acids. Between the trimmed V and J ends, which lost 3 bases and 1 base, there was a span of 10 bases. Germline V gene lookup returns CDR1 SNHLY and CDR2 FYNNEI. The CDR3 here is CASSDQLTSYEQYF. CDR3 DNA sequence: TGTGCCAGCAGTGATCAATTGACTTCCTACGAGCAGTACTTC.

V usage is TRBV7-2 and J usage is TRBJ2-7; 7 bases map to TRBD1. V gave up 5 bases and J gave up 0 bases; unmatched junction bases: 1. There are 13 residues in the CDR3. CDR1 is SGHTA, CDR2 FQGNSA, per germline. CDR3 in amino acids: CASSGDSSYEQYF. The CDR3 DNA sequence: TGTGCCAGCAGCGGGGACAGCTCCTACGAGCAGTACTTC.

This clone was picked up a small number of times. Other DNA sequences of this sample code for an identical CDR3. The chain uses TRBV11-2 and TRBJ2-3, with D unclear. V was trimmed by 3 bases and J by 0 bases, leaving 10 bases between them. The CDR3 covers 15 residues. Germline lookup yields CDR1 SGHAT and CDR2 FQNNGV. The DNA for the CDR3 is TGTGCCAGCAGCTTGGGCGGATCTAGCACAGATACGCAGTATTTT. Translation: CASSLGGSSTDTQYF.

The chain carries TRBV28 and TRBJ2-2, with D tentatively TRBD1 or TRBD2 (5 bases each). V shed 3 bases and J shed 7 bases, with 15 bases lying between them. Germline CDR1 and CDR2: MDHEN and SYDVKM. The CDR3 consists of 15 residues. CDR3 bases: TGTGCCAGCAGTTTTTTCGGGGCTGGTTACGGGGAGCTGTTTTTT. Amino acids: CASSFFGAGYGELFF.

The chain joins TRBV4-2 to TRBJ1-2; D not resolved. Germline-derived CDR1 and CDR2 are LGHNA and YNFKEQ. The V end lost 0 bases, the J end lost 3 bases, and 23 bases lay between the germline ends. CDR3 length: 19 amino acids. The CDR3 DNA reads as TGTGCCAGCAGCCAAGATATACCCGGCCGGGAGGCGTTCGACTATGGCTACACCTTC. Its translation: CASSQDIPGREAFDYGYTF.

V gene TRBV7-3 combines with J gene TRBJ2-5; D uncertain. Germline V gene data show CDR1 as SGHTA and CDR2 as FQGTGA. The CDR3 length is 14 residues. V was trimmed by 4 bases and J by 5 bases, leaving 14 bases between them. The CDR3 loop is CASSYTGSSETQYF. The CDR3 region has the DNA TGTGCCAGCAGCTACACCGGGTCCTCTGAGACCCAGTACTTC.

The gene calls are TRBV29-1 and TRBJ2-7; the D gene is possibly TRBD1 (5 bases). This CDR3 comprises 14 residues. V was pared by 0 bases and J by 0 bases, with 9 bases between. Germline V gives CDR1 SQVTM, CDR2 ANQGSEA. In DNA form, the CDR3 reads TGCAGCGTTGAAGAAACAGGCTCCTCCTACGAGCAGTACTTC. Residues: CSVEETGSSYEQYF.